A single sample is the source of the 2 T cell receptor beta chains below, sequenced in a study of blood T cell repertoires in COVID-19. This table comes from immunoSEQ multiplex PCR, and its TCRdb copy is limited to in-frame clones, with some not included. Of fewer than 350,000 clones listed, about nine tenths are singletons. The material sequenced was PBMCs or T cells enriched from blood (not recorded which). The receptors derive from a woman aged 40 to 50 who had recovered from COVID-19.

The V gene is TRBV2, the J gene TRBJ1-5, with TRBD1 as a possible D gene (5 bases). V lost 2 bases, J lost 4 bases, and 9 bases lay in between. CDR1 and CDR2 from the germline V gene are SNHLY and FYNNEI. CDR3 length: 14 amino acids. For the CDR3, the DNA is TGTGCCAGCAGTGAACAGCCAGGGAATCAGCCCCAGCATTTT. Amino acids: CASSEQPGNQPQHF.

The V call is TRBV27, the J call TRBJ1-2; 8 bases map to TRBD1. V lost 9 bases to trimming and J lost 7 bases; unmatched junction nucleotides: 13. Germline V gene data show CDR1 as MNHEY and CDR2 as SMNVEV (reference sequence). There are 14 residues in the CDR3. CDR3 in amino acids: CASRYQGAPAGYTF. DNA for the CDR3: TGTGCCAGTCGATATCAGGGGGCGCCTGCTGGCTACACCTTC.